A selection of T cell receptor beta chains follows, all from one sample in a study of cytomegalovirus exposure and HLA in healthy donors. Generated by immunoSEQ multiplex PCR, the TCRdb table keeps only in-frame clones and is missing some. The table has approximately 220,000 clones, 65% to 75% seen once. Sample: PBMCs. Receptors originate from a woman aged 30 to 39 in good health and CMV-seronegative. The CDR3 runs from the conserved cysteine through the conserved F or W. A D gene is named only where the DNA matches it firmly. Where a row states a size, it is once, few, many or the class of an expanded clone; other rows omit it.

D: TRBD1; V: TRBV7-3; size: -; J: TRBJ2-7; DNA: TGTGCCAGCAGCGAGAACAGGGGCTACGAGCAGTACTTC; CDR3: CASSENRGYEQYF
D: TRBD1; V: TRBV29-1; size: -; J: TRBJ1-2; DNA: TGCAGCGTCGCAGGGGGCCGGTATGGCTACACCTTC; CDR3: CSVAGGRYGYTF
D: TRBD2; V: TRBV30; size: -; J: TRBJ2-7; DNA: TGTGCCTGGTCTGCTAGCGGGCCCTACGAGCAGTACTTC; CDR3: CAWSASGPYEQYF
D: TRBD1; V: TRBV5-4; size: -; J: TRBJ1-2; DNA: TGTGCCAGCAGCAACAAAATGGGACAGGGAAAATATGGCTACACCTTC; CDR3: CASSNKMGQGKYGYTF
D: -; V: TRBV5-6; size: -; J: TRBJ2-7; DNA: TGTGCCAGCAGCTCCCCCCAGGGGGGCATTTACGAGCAGTACTTC; CDR3: CASSSPQGGIYEQYF
D: TRBD2; V: TRBV5-1; size: -; J: TRBJ2-7; DNA: TGCGCCAGCATCTTGGCCAGGACTAGCGGGAGAGGTGTAGGCTACGAGCAGTACTTC; CDR3: CASILARTSGRGVGYEQYF
D: -; V: TRBV5-1; size: few; J: TRBJ1-6; DNA: TGCGCCAGCAGCTTGGACAGACGCGACCCTAATTCACCCCTCCACTTT; CDR3: CASSLDRRDPNSPLHF
D: -; V: TRBV6-5; size: once; J: TRBJ1-4; DNA: TGTGCCAGCAGTGTGGGACATTCAGAGGTTGAAAAACTGTTTTTT; CDR3: CASSVGHSEVEKLFF
D: TRBD1; V: TRBV27; size: few; J: TRBJ2-7; DNA: TGTGCCAGCAGTTTAGTGGGACAGTTCTCCGAGCAGTACTTC; CDR3: CASSLVGQFSEQYF
D: TRBD2; V: TRBV29-1; size: -; J: TRBJ2-3; DNA: TGCAGCGTGGCTCGGGACTACACAGATACGCAGTATTTT; CDR3: CSVARDYTDTQYF
D: -; V: TRBV27; size: -; J: TRBJ1-3; DNA: TGTGCCAGCAGTCATCAACACCCCGGAAACACCATATATTTT; CDR3: CASSHQHPGNTIYF
D: TRBD1; V: TRBV5-1; size: -; J: TRBJ2-7; DNA: TGCGCCAGCAGCTTGGTTCGACAGGGCTACGAGCAGTACTTC; CDR3: CASSLVRQGYEQYF
D: -; V: TRBV30; size: -; J: TRBJ2-6; DNA: TGTGCCTGGAGAGGAGGGTTCGCCAACGTCCTGACTTTC; CDR3: CAWRGGFANVLTF
D: TRBD1; V: TRBV4-2; size: -; J: TRBJ2-7; DNA: TGTGCCAGCAGCCCCGGGACAGGGGGGTACGAGCAGTACTTC; CDR3: CASSPGTGGYEQYF
D: -; V: TRBV5-4; size: once; J: TRBJ2-3; DNA: TGTGCCAGCCAAATGCGGGGTGAACGGTATTTT; CDR3: CASQMRGERYF
D: -; V: TRBV6-1; size: -; J: TRBJ1-5; DNA: TGTGCCAGCAGTGAGAGGAGGCCCAATCAGCCCCAGCATTTT; CDR3: CASSERRPNQPQHF
D: -; V: TRBV30; size: -; J: TRBJ1-2; DNA: TGTGCCTGGAGTCCTGGCCAGGGATCAAGGGGCTACACCTTC; CDR3: CAWSPGQGSRGYTF
D: -; V: TRBV29-1; size: -; J: TRBJ1-3; DNA: TGCAGCGTTGTACGGGGAGTTGATGAAAACACCATATATTTT; CDR3: CSVVRGVDENTIYF
D: TRBD1; V: TRBV4-1; size: -; J: TRBJ1-1; DNA: TGCGCCAGCAGCCAAGGGGGACAGGGGGACACTGAAGCTTTCTTT; CDR3: CASSQGGQGDTEAFF
D: TRBD2; V: TRBV7-8; size: -; J: TRBJ2-1; DNA: TGTGCCAGCAGCCCTAGGGGAGCGGGAGCATTAGCCAATGAGCAGTTCTTC; CDR3: CASSPRGAGALANEQFF